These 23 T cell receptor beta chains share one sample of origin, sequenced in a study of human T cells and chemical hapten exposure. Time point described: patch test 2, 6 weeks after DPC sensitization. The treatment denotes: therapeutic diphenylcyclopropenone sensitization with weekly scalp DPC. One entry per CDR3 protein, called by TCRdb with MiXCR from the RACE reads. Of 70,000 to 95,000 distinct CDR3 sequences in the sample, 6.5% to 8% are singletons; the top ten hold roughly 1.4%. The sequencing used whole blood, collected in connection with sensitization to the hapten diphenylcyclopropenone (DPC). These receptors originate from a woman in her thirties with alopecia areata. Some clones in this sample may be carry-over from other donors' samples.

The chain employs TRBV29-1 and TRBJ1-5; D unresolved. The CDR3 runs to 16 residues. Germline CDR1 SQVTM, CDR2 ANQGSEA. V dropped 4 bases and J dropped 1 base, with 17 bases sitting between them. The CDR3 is CSVAFHPGESNQPQHF. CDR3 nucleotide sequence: TGCAGCGTTGCGTTCCACCCGGGCGAGAGCAATCAGCCCCAGCATTTT.

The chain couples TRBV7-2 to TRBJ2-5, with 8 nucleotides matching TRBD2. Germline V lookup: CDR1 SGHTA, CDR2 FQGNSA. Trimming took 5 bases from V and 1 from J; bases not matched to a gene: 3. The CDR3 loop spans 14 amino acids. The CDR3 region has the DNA TGTGCCAGCAGCCTGCGGGGGGCCCAAGAGACCCAGTACTTC. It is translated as CASSLRGAQETQYF.

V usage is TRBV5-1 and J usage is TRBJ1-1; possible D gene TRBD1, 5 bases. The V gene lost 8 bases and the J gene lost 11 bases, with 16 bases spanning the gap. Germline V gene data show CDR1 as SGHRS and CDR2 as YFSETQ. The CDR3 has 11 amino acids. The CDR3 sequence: CASRDWDEAFF. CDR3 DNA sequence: TGCGCCAGTAGGGACTGGGATGAGGCTTTCTTT.

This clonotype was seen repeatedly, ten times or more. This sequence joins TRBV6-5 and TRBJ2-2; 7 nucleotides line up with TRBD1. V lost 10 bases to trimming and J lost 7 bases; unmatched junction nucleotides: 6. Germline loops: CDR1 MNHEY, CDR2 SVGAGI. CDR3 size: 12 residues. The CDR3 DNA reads TGTGCCACTTACAGGGGCCACGGGGAGCTGTTTTTT. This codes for CATYRGHGELFF.

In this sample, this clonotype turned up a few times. CDR3 region: CASLQDRTPGELFF. In DNA, the CDR3 is TGTGCCAGCCTCCAGGACAGAACACCGGGGGAGCTGTTTTTT. The genes are TRBV6-2 or TRBV6-3 and TRBJ2-2, with D perhaps matching TRBD1 (6 bases). Germline V gives CDR1 MNHEY, CDR2 SVGEGT. Between the trimmed V and J ends, which lost 8 bases and 8 bases, there was a span of 18 bases. CDR3 length equals 14 residues.

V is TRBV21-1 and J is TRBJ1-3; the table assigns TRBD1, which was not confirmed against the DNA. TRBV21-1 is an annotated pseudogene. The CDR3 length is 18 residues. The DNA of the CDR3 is TGTGCCAGCAGCAAACGGGACAGGGCGTCGAACTCTGGAAACACCATATATTTT. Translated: CASSKRDRASNSGNTIYF.

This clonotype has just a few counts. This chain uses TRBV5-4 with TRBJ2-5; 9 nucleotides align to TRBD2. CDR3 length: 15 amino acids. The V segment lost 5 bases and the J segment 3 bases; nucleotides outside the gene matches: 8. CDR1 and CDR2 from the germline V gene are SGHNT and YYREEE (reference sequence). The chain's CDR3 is CASRLRLAGEETQYF. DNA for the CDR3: TGTGCCAGCAGGCTGCGGTTAGCGGGGGAAGAGACCCAGTACTTC.

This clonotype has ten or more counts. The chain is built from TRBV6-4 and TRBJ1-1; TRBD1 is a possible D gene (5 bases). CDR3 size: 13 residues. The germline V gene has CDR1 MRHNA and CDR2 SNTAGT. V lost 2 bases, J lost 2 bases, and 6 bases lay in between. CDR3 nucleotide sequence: TGTGCCAGCAGTGACCGGGACAACACTGAAGCTTTCTTT. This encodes CASSDRDNTEAFF.

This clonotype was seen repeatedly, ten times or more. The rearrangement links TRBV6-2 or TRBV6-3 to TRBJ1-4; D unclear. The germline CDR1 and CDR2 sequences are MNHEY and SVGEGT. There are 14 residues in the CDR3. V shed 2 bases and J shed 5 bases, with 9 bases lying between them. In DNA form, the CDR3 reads TGTGCCAGCAGTTACGCGGGGATAAATGAAAAACTGTTTTTT. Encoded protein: CASSYAGINEKLFF.

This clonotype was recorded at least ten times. CDR3 amino acids: CASSQLTGMNTEAFF. The CDR3 DNA sequence: TGCGCCAGCAGCCAACTGACAGGGATGAACACTGAAGCTTTCTTT. The chain joins TRBV4-1 to TRBJ1-1; TRBD1 agrees at 7 bases. The germline gives CDR1 MGHRA, CDR2 YSYEKL. This CDR3 region has 15 residues. V was pared by 2 bases and J by 0 bases, with 3 bases of the junction left unmatched.

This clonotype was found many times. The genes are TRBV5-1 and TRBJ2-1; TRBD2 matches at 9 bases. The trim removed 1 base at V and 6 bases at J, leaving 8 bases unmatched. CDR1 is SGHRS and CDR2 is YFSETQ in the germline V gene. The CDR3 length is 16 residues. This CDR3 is CASSLYGGGASNEQFF. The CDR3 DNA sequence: TGCGCCAGCAGCTTGTACGGCGGGGGGGCAAGCAATGAGCAGTTCTTC.

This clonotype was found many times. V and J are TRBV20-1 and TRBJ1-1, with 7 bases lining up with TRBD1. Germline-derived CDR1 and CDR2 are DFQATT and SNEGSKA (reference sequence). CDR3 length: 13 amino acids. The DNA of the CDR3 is TGCAGCGGAAGGGGGCTTTGGGGGACTGAAGCTTTCTTT. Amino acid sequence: CSGRGLWGTEAFF.

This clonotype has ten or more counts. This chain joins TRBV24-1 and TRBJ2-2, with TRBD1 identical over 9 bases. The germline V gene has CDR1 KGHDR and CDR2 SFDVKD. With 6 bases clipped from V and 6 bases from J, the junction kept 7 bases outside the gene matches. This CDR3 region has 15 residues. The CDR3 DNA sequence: TGTGCCACCAGTCCGACAGGGGGTATCCCCGGGGAGCTGTTTTTT. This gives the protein CATSPTGGIPGELFF.

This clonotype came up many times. The DNA of the CDR3 is TGTGCCACACTGACGGGGCCTCGAGCCTACGAGCAGTACTTC. This translates into CATLTGPRAYEQYF. The V gene is TRBV2, the J gene TRBJ2-7; the D gene could be TRBD1 or TRBD2 (5 bases each). V lost 10 bases to trimming and J lost 2 bases, with 18 bases between them. Germline CDR1 and CDR2: SNHLY and FYNNEI. The CDR3 consists of 14 residues.

The chain's CDR3 is CASSYQGNQPQHF. CDR3 sequence (DNA): TGTGCCAGCAGTTACCAGGGGAATCAGCCCCAGCATTTT. The chain recombines TRBV6-5 with TRBJ1-5; tentative D call: TRBD1 (6 bases). CDR3 length: 13 residues. Germline V gene lookup returns CDR1 MNHEY and CDR2 SVGAGI. Trimming cost V 2 bases and J 4 bases, with 6 bases left between them.

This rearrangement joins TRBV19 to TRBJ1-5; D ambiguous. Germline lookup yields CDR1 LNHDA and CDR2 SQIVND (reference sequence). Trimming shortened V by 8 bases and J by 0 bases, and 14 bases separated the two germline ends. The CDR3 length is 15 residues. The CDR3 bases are TGTGCCAGTCTATACTCCATGCGTAGCAATCAGCCCCAGCATTTT. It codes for CASLYSMRSNQPQHF.

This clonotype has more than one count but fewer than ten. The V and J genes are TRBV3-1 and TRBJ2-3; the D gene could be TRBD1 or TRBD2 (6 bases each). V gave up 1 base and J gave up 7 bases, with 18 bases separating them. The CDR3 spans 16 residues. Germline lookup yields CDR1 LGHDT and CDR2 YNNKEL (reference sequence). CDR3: CASSQGGGGPSNTQYF. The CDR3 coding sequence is TGTGCCAGCAGCCAAGGAGGAGGGGGGCCCTCCAATACGCAGTATTTT.

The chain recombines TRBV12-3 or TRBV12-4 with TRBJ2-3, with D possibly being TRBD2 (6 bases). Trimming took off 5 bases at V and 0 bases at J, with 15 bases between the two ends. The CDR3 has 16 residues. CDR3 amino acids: CASSTMAGSSTDTQYF. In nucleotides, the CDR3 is TGTGCCAGCAGTACCATGGCGGGGAGTAGCACAGATACGCAGTATTTT.

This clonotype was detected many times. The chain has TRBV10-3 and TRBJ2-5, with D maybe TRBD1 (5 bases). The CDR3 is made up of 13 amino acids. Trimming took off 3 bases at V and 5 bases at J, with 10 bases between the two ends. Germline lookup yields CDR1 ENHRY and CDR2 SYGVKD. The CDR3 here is CAISDPKGETQYF. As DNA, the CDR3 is TGTGCCATCAGTGACCCCAAGGGGGAGACCCAGTACTTC.

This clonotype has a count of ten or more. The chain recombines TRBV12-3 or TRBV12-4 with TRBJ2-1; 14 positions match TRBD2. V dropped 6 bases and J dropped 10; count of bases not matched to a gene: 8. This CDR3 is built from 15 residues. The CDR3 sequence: CASSKGLAGVEEQFF. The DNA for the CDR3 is TGTGCCAGCAGCAAGGGACTAGCGGGGGTGGAAGAGCAGTTCTTC.

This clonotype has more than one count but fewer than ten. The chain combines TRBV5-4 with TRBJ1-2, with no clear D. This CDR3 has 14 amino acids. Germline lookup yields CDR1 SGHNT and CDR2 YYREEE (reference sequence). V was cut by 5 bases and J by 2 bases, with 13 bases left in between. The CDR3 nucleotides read TGTGCCAGCAGTTCCTCGAACATGAACTATGGCTACACCTTC. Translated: CASSSSNMNYGYTF. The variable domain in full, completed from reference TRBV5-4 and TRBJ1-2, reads ETGVTQSPTHLIKTRGQQVTLRCSSQSGHNTVSWYQQALGQGPQFIFQYYREEENGRGNFPPRFSGLQFPNYSSELNVNALELDDSALYLCASSSSNMNYGYTFGSGTRLTVV.

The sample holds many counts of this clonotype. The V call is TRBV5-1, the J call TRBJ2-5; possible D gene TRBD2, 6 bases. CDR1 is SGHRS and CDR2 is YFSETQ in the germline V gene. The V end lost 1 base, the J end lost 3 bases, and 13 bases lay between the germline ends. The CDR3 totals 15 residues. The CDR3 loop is CASSLLSRGKETQYF. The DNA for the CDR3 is TGCGCCAGCAGCTTGTTAAGTCGGGGGAAAGAGACCCAGTACTTC.

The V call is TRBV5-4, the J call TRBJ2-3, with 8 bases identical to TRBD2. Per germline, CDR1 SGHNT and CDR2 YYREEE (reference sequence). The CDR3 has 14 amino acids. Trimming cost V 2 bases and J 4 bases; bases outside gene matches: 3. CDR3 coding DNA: TGTGCCAGCAGCTTCGGACTAGCATCAGATACGCAGTATTTT. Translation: CASSFGLASDTQYF. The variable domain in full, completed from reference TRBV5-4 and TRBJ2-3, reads ETGVTQSPTHLIKTRGQQVTLRCSSQSGHNTVSWYQQALGQGPQFIFQYYREEENGRGNFPPRFSGLQFPNYSSELNVNALELDDSALYLCASSFGLASDTQYFGPGTRLTVL.